The source of this TCR beta chain is a study of CD8+ T cells in alopecia areata. Points from the study as a whole: While tofacitinib was given, many expanded lesional clones persisted in scalp and blood.

Treatment reported: oral pan-JAK inhibitor, 5-10 mg twice daily. The study team obtained lesional scalp punch biopsies and peripheral blood from alopecia areata patients. V lost 3 bases, J lost 4 bases, and 10 bases lay in between. The CDR3 length is 14 residues. Germline V CDR1 and CDR2: SGHTA, FQGNSA. Remarks on this clone: Its antigen remains unidentified.

As the sequencing template, cDNA was produced by extracting RNA and reverse transcribing it. The assay was immunoSEQ multiplex PCR, and TCRdb's table has in-frame clones only and misses some. The top ten hold 0.69% of the sample, which has roughly 190,000 clones, approximately 56% seen once. Sequencing used CD4+ T cells sorted from blood, obtained at week 4, from a patient treated with tofacitinib. V and J are TRBV7-2 and TRBJ2-1; D gene ambiguous. This sequence was found in a human donor with alopecia areata. This chain's CDR3 is CASSFWVEYNEQFF. The CDR3 DNA is TGTGCCAGCAGCTTTTGGGTGGAGTACAATGAGCAGTTCTTC. Combining the CDR3 with reference TRBV7-2 and TRBJ2-1 gives the whole variable domain GAGVSQSPSNKVTEKGKDVELRCDPISGHTALYWYRQSLGQGLEFLIYFQGNSAPDKSGLPSDRFSAERTGGSVSTLTIQRTQQEDSAVYLCASSFWVEYNEQFFGPGTRLTVL.